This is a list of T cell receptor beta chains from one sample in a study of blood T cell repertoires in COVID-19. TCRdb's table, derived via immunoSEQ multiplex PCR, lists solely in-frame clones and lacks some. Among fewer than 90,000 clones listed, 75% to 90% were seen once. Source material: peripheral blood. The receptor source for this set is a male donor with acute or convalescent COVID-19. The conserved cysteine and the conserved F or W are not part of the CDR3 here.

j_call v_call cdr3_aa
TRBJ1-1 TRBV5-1 ASSLVASRAQHSNTEAF
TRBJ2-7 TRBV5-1 ASREPKTGSNSYEQY
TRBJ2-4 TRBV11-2 ASSRQRGQGQNIQY
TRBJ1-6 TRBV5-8 ASSRQVYYNSPLH
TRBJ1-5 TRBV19 ASSIGVRTGQPQH
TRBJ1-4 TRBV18 ASSPAATGNNEKLF
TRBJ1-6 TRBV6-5 ASTKHRDPGTLH
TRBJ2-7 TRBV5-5 ASSSTGLFYEQY
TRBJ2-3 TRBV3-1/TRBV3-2 ASSHGTSDTQY
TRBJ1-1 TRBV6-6 ASRAKPSNTEAF
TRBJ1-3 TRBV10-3 AIAQGRSGNTIY
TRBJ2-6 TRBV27 ASSPRTGGTGANVLT
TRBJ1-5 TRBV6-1 ASSERRGDSNQPQH
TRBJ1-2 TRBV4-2 ASSQDVRISYGYT
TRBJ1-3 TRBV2 ASSEFGGQGTGNTIY
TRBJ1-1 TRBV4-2 ASSLTGGIRMNTEAF
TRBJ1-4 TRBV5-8 ASSLARYGDEKLF
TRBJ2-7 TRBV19 ASSDHQSYEQY
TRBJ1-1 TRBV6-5 ASSFGQRVNTEAF
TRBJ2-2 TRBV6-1 ASSEIEELF
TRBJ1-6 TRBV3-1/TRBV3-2 ASSHPGTGANSPLH
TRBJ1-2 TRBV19 ASRRTGGDYGYT
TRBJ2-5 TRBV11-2 ASSPRDRGQGTQY
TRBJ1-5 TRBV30 AWSGVRDSNQPQH
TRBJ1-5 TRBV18 ASSAGTGAQPQH
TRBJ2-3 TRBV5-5 ASSLEGTGGGTDTQY
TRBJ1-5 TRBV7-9 ASSLVVGGQGNQPQH
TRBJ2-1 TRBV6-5 ASSYSGQKEF